Each of the 25 T cell receptor beta chains below was sequenced from the same sample in a study of neurological immune-mediated disorders. TCRdb re-called the 5' RACE reads with MiXCR, one entry per CDR3 protein. The repertoire consists of about 84,000 distinct CDR3 sequences, with over 9% occurring once and the leading ten covering roughly 1.8%. Source material: PBMCs. All receptors come from a man aged 40-49 years in good health.

The table lists this clonotype with many counts. The chain employs TRBV15 and TRBJ2-2, with D perhaps TRBD1 (5 bases). This CDR3 is 13 amino acids long. V was shortened by 8 bases and J by 6 bases, with 13 bases between the two germline ends. Germline V lookup: CDR1 LNHNV, CDR2 YYDKDF (reference sequence). The CDR3 DNA reads TGTGCCACCGCTCGCTTAGGGGCCGGGGAGCTGTTTTTT. It yields the protein CATARLGAGELFF.

This clonotype showed up just a few times. The chain has TRBV20-1 and TRBJ2-4; D perhaps matches TRBD1 (5 bases). Germline V lookup: CDR1 DFQATT, CDR2 SNEGSKA (reference sequence). Trimming removed 2 bases at V and 0 bases at J, with 14 bases between. CDR3 length: 16 amino acids. DNA of the CDR3: TGCAGTGCTAGAACCGCGACAGCCTTAGCCAAAAACATTCAGTACTTC. Its translation: CSARTATALAKNIQYF.

Ten or more counts support this clonotype. This chain connects TRBV20-1 to TRBJ2-4; TRBD1 aligns across 7 bases. This CDR3 spans 16 amino acids. V lost 4 bases to trimming and J lost 2 bases; unmatched junction nucleotides: 11. Germline-derived CDR1 and CDR2 are DFQATT and SNEGSKA (reference sequence). The CDR3 reads CSAIPTGQRPKNIQYF. The CDR3 nucleotides are TGCAGTGCTATACCGACAGGGCAGAGACCCAAAAACATTCAGTACTTC.

This clonotype appeared many times. The gene calls are TRBV20-1 and TRBJ2-7, with 8 bases that match TRBD2. The CDR3 has 15 residues. Germline lookup yields CDR1 DFQATT and CDR2 SNEGSKA (reference sequence). The V and J ends lost 0 bases and 4 bases, in that order; junction bases with no gene match: 8. CDR3 amino acids: CSARDRLREVYEQYF. DNA of the CDR3: TGCAGTGCTAGAGACCGCCTGCGGGAGGTTTACGAGCAGTACTTC.

This clonotype was seen repeatedly, ten times or more. The gene calls are TRBV28 and TRBJ2-3, with TRBD2 identical over 7 bases. The ends lost 6 bases at V and 0 bases at J; junction bases unmatched: 3. The CDR3 loop spans 14 amino acids. Germline lookup yields CDR1 MDHEN and CDR2 SYDVKM. Written as DNA, the CDR3 is TGTGCCAGCAGCTTTAGCGGGAGCACAGATACGCAGTATTTT. Protein sequence: CASSFSGSTDTQYF.

This clonotype has more than one count but fewer than ten. J is TRBJ2-4 and V is TRBV20-1, with D tentatively TRBD2 (6 bases). This CDR3 has 11 amino acids. CDR1 is DFQATT, CDR2 SNEGSKA, per germline (reference sequence). The CDR3 loop reads CSAHMGGIQYF. CDR3 DNA sequence: TGCAGCGCCCACATGGGGGGTATTCAGTACTTC.

This clonotype was counted many times. The chain links TRBV5-1 to TRBJ2-1, with D uncertain. The CDR3 is made up of 15 amino acids. V was trimmed by 2 bases and J by 0 bases, leaving 9 bases between them. The germline V gene encodes CDR1 SGHRS and CDR2 YFSETQ. CDR3 region: CASSFDLSSYNEQFF. In nucleotides, the CDR3 is TGCGCCAGCAGCTTCGACTTAAGCTCCTACAATGAGCAGTTCTTC. Complete variable domain (other parts from reference TRBV5-1 and TRBJ2-1): KAGVTQTPRYLIKTRGQQVTLSCSPISGHRSVSWYQQTPGQGLQFLFEYFSETQRNKGNFPGRFSGRQFSNSRSEMNVSTLELGDSALYLCASSFDLSSYNEQFFGPGTRLTVL.

This clonotype was counted many times. The CDR3 sequence is CASSSRPGLAVSRTYEQYF. CDR3 DNA: TGTGCCAGCAGTTCCAGGCCGGGACTAGCGGTCTCCCGGACCTACGAGCAGTACTTC. V and J are TRBV6-5 and TRBJ2-7; 11 bases align to TRBD2. The V and J ends lost 4 bases and 2 bases, in that order; junction bases with no gene match: 16. This CDR3 has 19 amino acids. CDR1 MNHEY and CDR2 SVGAGI come from the germline V gene.

Many counts were recorded for this clonotype. J is TRBJ2-4 and V is TRBV5-1; possibly TRBD2 for D (7 bases). The length of the CDR3 is 15 residues. CDR1 SGHRS and CDR2 YFSETQ come from the germline V gene. Deletions cut 2 bases from V and 9 bases from J, with 18 bases between. The CDR3 region has the DNA TGCGCCAGCAGCTTCCGGGGGGAACAGGGCACCATTCAGTACTTC. This translates into CASSFRGEQGTIQYF. Combining the CDR3 with reference TRBV5-1 and TRBJ2-4 gives the whole variable domain KAGVTQTPRYLIKTRGQQVTLSCSPISGHRSVSWYQQTPGQGLQFLFEYFSETQRNKGNFPGRFSGRQFSNSRSEMNVSTLELGDSALYLCASSFRGEQGTIQYFGAGTRLSVL.

This clonotype occurred many times. J is TRBJ1-6 and V is TRBV5-1, with TRBD1 matching over 9 bases. The germline CDR1 and CDR2 sequences are SGHRS and YFSETQ. The length of the CDR3 is 15 residues. Trimming removed 4 bases from V and 5 bases from J; junction bases left unmatched: 4. Written as DNA, the CDR3 is TGCGCCAGCAGCGTGACAGGGGGGGATAATTCACCCCTCCACTTT. It specifies CASSVTGGDNSPLHF.

In its sample, this clonotype was seen many times. The chain joins TRBV5-1 to TRBJ2-7; perhaps TRBD2 as D (5 bases). The germline V gene has CDR1 SGHRS and CDR2 YFSETQ. V was cut by 4 bases and J by 1 base, with 15 bases left in between. The CDR3 is 15 residues long. DNA for the CDR3: TGCGCCAGCAGCCCCGTGGCGGGTCAATCCTACGAGCAGTACTTC. Protein product: CASSPVAGQSYEQYF.

The chain links TRBV13 to TRBJ2-3; tentatively, D is TRBD2 (6 bases). CDR1 PRHDT and CDR2 FYEKMQ come from the germline V gene (reference sequence). V was pared by 5 bases and J by 4 bases, with 10 bases between. The CDR3 covers 13 residues. The CDR3: CASSQRGADTQYF. The CDR3 DNA reads TGTGCCAGCAGCCAACGCGGGGCAGATACGCAGTATTTT. The full variable domain, completed using reference TRBV13 and TRBJ2-3, is AAGVIQSPRHLIKEKRETATLKCYPIPRHDTVYWYQQGPGQDPQFLISFYEKMQSDKGSIPDRFSAQQFSDYHSELNMSSLELGDSALYFCASSQRGADTQYFGPGTRLTVL.

This clonotype has a count of ten or more. The V and J genes are TRBV20-1 and TRBJ2-5; a possible D gene is TRBD1 (5 bases). The V end was cut by 4 bases, the J end by 4 bases, with 10 bases between. The CDR3 is made up of 12 amino acids. Germline CDR1 is DFQATT and CDR2 is SNEGSKA (reference sequence). The CDR3 loop is CSANQGGETQYF. DNA for the CDR3: TGCAGTGCTAACCAGGGTGGAGAGACCCAGTACTTC.

This clonotype came up many times. V gene TRBV12-3 or TRBV12-4 combines with J gene TRBJ2-1; weak D call: TRBD1 (6 bases). The CDR3 spans 13 residues. Between the trimmed V and J ends, which lost 6 bases and 3 bases, there was a span of 9 bases. DNA of the CDR3: TGTGCCAGCAGCCAAGGGGGCTACAATGAGCAGTTCTTC. Translation: CASSQGGYNEQFF.

On this clonotype itself: A much larger clonotype is one base distant, so this may be a read error. V and J are TRBV6-5 and TRBJ1-5; possibly TRBD1 for D (5 bases). This CDR3 comprises 14 residues. Germline CDR1 and CDR2: MNHEY and SVGAGI. The CDR3 nucleotides read TGTGCCAACAGTTACTTGGGGGATGGGCAGCCCCAGCATTTT. Protein: CANSYLGDGQPQHF.

This clonotype was counted ten times or more. The chain employs TRBV7-2 and TRBJ2-3; D gene unclear. V was trimmed by 5 bases and J by 2 bases, leaving 2 bases between them. The CDR3 sequence is 11 residues long. The germline V gene has CDR1 SGHTA and CDR2 FQGNSA. CDR3: CASSTTDTQYF. CDR3 nucleotides: TGTGCCAGCAGCACCACAGATACGCAGTATTTT.

This clonotype has only a few counts. The J gene is TRBJ1-1, the V gene TRBV5-5; 7 bases map to TRBD1. Germline values: CDR1 SGHKS, CDR2 YYEKEE (reference sequence). CDR3 size: 13 residues. Germline trimming cut 4 bases from V and 3 bases from J; bases unmatched to any gene: 3. The CDR3 nucleotides are TGTGCCAGCAGCGAGGGGGCGGACACTGAAGCTTTCTTT. It translates to CASSEGADTEAFF.

This chain joins TRBV19 and TRBJ1-5, with D uncertain. Germline CDR1 LNHDA, CDR2 SQIVND (reference sequence). V was trimmed by 3 bases and J by 1 base, leaving 10 bases between them. The CDR3 spans 15 residues. CDR3 in amino acids: CASSIAAGSNQPQHF. For the CDR3, the DNA is TGTGCCAGTAGTATCGCAGCGGGGAGCAATCAGCCCCAGCATTTT. Full variable domain (missing parts from reference TRBV19 and TRBJ1-5): DGGITQSPKYLFRKEGQNVTLSCEQNLNHDAMYWYRQDPGQGLRLIYYSQIVNDFQKGDIAEGYSVSREKKESFPLTVTSAQKNPTAFYLCASSIAAGSNQPQHFGDGTRLSIL.

This clonotype has at least ten counts. The V call is TRBV7-2, the J call TRBJ2-4; 14 bases fit TRBD2. V lost 5 bases to trimming and J lost 0 bases; unmatched junction nucleotides: 12. This CDR3 is 20 amino acids long. The germline gives CDR1 SGHTA, CDR2 FQGNSA. CDR3 in amino acids: CASSPDSGTSGGLAKNIQYF. The CDR3 coding sequence is TGTGCCAGCAGCCCCGACTCCGGGACTAGCGGGGGACTAGCCAAAAACATTCAGTACTTC. Variable domain in full (rest from reference TRBV7-2 and TRBJ2-4): GAGVSQSPSNKVTEKGKDVELRCDPISGHTALYWYRQSLGQGLEFLIYFQGNSAPDKSGLPSDRFSAERTGGSVSTLTIQRTQQEDSAVYLCASSPDSGTSGGLAKNIQYFGAGTRLSVL.

In regard to this clonotype: A much larger clonotype is one base distant, so this may be a read error. The chain links TRBV7-3 to TRBJ2-1, with unresolved D. Germline CDR1 reads SGHTA; CDR2 reads FQGTGA. V lost 1 base and J lost 0, with 13 bases in between. This CDR3 spans 17 amino acids. The CDR3 loop reads CASSLIAWADSYNEQFF. CDR3 in DNA: TGTGCCAGCAGCTTAATCGCCTGGGCAGACTCCTACAATGAGCAGTTCTTC.

This clonotype has at least ten counts. The CDR3 protein is CSERNGQFNEQFF. The CDR3 DNA reads TGCAGCGAACGGAACGGGCAATTCAATGAGCAGTTCTTC. This rearrangement joins TRBV29-1 to TRBJ2-1; D remains unclear. CDR3 length: 13 amino acids. The germline V gene encodes CDR1 SQVTM and CDR2 ANQGSEA. V was trimmed by 7 bases and J by 6 bases, leaving 16 bases between them.

This clonotype has at least ten counts. J is TRBJ2-1 and V is TRBV20-1; D is tentatively TRBD1 or TRBD2 (5 bases each). V was shortened by 6 bases and J by 8 bases, with 17 bases between the two germline ends. This CDR3 region has 13 residues. Germline-derived CDR1 and CDR2 are DFQATT and SNEGSKA (reference sequence). The chain's CDR3 is CSAPGTRYDEQFF. CDR3 sequence (DNA): TGCAGTGCCCCGGGGACCCGCTATGATGAGCAGTTCTTC.

This clonotype was seen ten or more times. This chain links TRBV6-6 with TRBJ2-7; D is ambiguous. Germline loops: CDR1 MNHNY, CDR2 SVGAGI (reference sequence). The V gene lost 7 bases and the J gene lost 3 bases, with 22 bases spanning the gap. CDR3 length: 16 amino acids. The CDR3 DNA reads as TGTGCCAGCACCCCGATCCTGGACCGACCTTACTACGAGCAGTACTTC. Amino acid sequence: CASTPILDRPYYEQYF.

This rearrangement joins TRBV7-2 to TRBJ2-7; D is unclear. CDR3 size: 13 residues. Germline CDR1 is SGHTA and CDR2 is FQGNSA. Trimming stripped 7 bases from V and 0 bases from J, with 10 bases between. The chain's CDR3 is CASTARASYEQYF. The CDR3 DNA sequence: TGTGCCAGCACCGCACGGGCCTCCTACGAGCAGTACTTC.

The table lists this clonotype with many counts. V gene TRBV7-6 combines with J gene TRBJ2-1; 8 positions agree with TRBD2. The CDR3 covers 16 residues. V dropped 4 bases and J dropped 4; count of bases not matched to a gene: 9. From germline, CDR1 is SGHVS and CDR2 FNYEAQ. The CDR3 sequence: CASSWDGAGGYNEQFF. CDR3 nucleotide sequence: TGTGCCAGCAGCTGGGACGGTGCGGGGGGTTACAATGAGCAGTTCTTC.